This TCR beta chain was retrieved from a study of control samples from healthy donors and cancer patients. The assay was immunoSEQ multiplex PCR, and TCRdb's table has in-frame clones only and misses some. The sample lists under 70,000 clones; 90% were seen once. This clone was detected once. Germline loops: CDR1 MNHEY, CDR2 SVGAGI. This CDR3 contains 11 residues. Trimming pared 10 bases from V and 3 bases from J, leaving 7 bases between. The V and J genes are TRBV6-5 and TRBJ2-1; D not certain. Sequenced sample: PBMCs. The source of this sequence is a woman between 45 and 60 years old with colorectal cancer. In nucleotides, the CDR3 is TGTGCCACCCTAAACTACAATGAGCAGTTCTTC. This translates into CATLNYNEQFF.